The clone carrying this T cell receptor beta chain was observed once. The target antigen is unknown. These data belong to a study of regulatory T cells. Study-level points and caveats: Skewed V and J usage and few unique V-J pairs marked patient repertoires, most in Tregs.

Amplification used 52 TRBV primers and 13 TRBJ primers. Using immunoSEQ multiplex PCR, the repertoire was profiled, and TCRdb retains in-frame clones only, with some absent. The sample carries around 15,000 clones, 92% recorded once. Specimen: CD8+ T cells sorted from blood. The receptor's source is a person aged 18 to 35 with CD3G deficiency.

CDR3 sequence: CASSPTGVDEKLFF. The DNA of the CDR3 is TGCGCCAGCAGTCCAACAGGGGTTGATGAAAAACTGTTTTTT. The chain has TRBV4-3 and TRBJ1-4, with 7 bases that match TRBD1. The CDR3 covers 14 residues. The V gene end was trimmed by 6 bases and the J gene end by 6 bases; junction bases not matched to a gene: 7. CDR1 and CDR2 from the germline V gene are LGHNA and YSLEER.